One sample yielded the 5 T cell receptor beta chains listed below, sequenced in a study of blood T cell repertoires in COVID-19. Assay used: immunoSEQ multiplex PCR; TCRdb lists only in-frame clones, some missing. The table includes over 350,000 clones, around nine tenths detected once. The sample taken for sequencing was PBMCs or T cells enriched from blood (not recorded which). Receptor source: a woman aged 45-59 years who had recovered from COVID-19.

The chain recombines TRBV5-5 with TRBJ2-7, with D perhaps matching TRBD1 (5 bases). CDR3 length: 15 residues. Trimming removed 3 bases from V and 4 bases from J, with 17 bases in between. The germline CDR1 and CDR2 sequences are SGHKS and YYEKEE (reference sequence). As DNA, the CDR3 is TGTGCCAGCAGCTCGTCAGGGATACCAGGGTACGAGCAGTACTTC. Residues: CASSSSGIPGYEQYF. Supplemented by reference TRBV5-5 and TRBJ2-7, the full variable domain reads DAGVTQSPTHLIKTRGQQVTLRCSPISGHKSVSWYQQVLGQGPQFIFQYYEKEERGRGNFPDRFSARQFPNYSSELNVNALLLGDSALYLCASSSSGIPGYEQYFGPGTRLTVT.

This chain uses TRBV20-1 with TRBJ1-5, with no clear D. Germline values: CDR1 DFQATT, CDR2 SNEGSKA (reference sequence). V was trimmed by 3 bases and J by 5 bases, leaving 14 bases between them. The CDR3 is 14 residues long. The CDR3 DNA follows: TGCAGTGCTAGTAGTCGGTTACCGGATCAGCCCCAGCATTTT. Residues: CSASSRLPDQPQHF.

The V and J genes are TRBV7-9 and TRBJ2-2; no clear D gene. The germline V and J ends were trimmed by 0 bases and 6 bases, with 8 bases remaining between them. The CDR3 loop spans 14 amino acids. Per the germline V gene, CDR1 is SEHNR and CDR2 is FQNEAQ (reference sequence). CDR3 loop: CASSLAEWAGELFF. CDR3 coding DNA: TGTGCCAGCAGCTTAGCGGAGTGGGCCGGGGAGCTGTTTTTT.

The chain joins TRBV28 to TRBJ2-7; D is undetermined. The V end was cut by 6 bases, the J end by 6 bases, with 18 bases between. This CDR3 has 14 amino acids. Germline CDR1 and CDR2: MDHEN and SYDVKM. The CDR3 sequence: CASRKSGRISEQYF. CDR3 DNA: TGTGCCAGCAGGAAGAGTGGCAGGATTAGCGAGCAGTACTTC.

V gene TRBV5-1 combines with J gene TRBJ2-1; 8 nucleotides agree with TRBD2. V was pared by 4 bases and J by 8 bases, with 8 bases of the junction left unmatched. The CDR3 is made up of 14 amino acids. The germline CDR1 and CDR2 sequences are SGHRS and YFSETQ. The CDR3 coding sequence is TGCGCCAGCAGCGGGGGACTAGTTACCGATGAGCAGTTCTTC. Residues: CASSGGLVTDEQFF.